One sample yielded the 12 T cell receptor beta chains listed below, sequenced in a study of OX40 agonist ivuxolimab in advanced cancers. Only in-frame clones appear in the TCRdb table, and some are missing; sequencing was by immunoSEQ multiplex PCR. The table lists around 61,000 clones, roughly 82% of them singletons. Sequencing used CD4+ or CD8+ T cells sorted from blood, obtained in a trial of the OX40 agonist ivuxolimab. The origin of the receptors is an adult with an advanced solid tumor such as melanoma, head and neck, liver or kidney cancer.

The rearrangement uses TRBV5-1 and TRBJ2-7; tentative D call: TRBD2 (5 bases). Trimming removed 4 bases at V and 0 bases at J, with 8 bases between. The germline gives CDR1 SGHRS, CDR2 YFSETQ. The CDR3 is 13 amino acids. This chain's CDR3 is CASSQDFSYEQYF. The CDR3 DNA follows: TGCGCCAGCAGCCAGGACTTCTCCTACGAGCAGTACTTC. The full variable domain, rest sourced from reference TRBV5-1 and TRBJ2-7, is KAGVTQTPRYLIKTRGQQVTLSCSPISGHRSVSWYQQTPGQGLQFLFEYFSETQRNKGNFPGRFSGRQFSNSRSEMNVSTLELGDSALYLCASSQDFSYEQYFGPGTRLTVT.

This chain connects TRBV5-4 to TRBJ2-1; D unclear. Per the germline V gene, CDR1 is SGHNT and CDR2 is YYREEE (reference sequence). The CDR3 sequence is 13 residues long. The germline V and J ends were trimmed by 3 bases and 2 bases, with 6 bases remaining between them. The DNA for the CDR3 is TGTGCCAGCAGCTCGACACCCTACAATGAGCAGTTCTTC. This translates into CASSSTPYNEQFF.

This sequence joins TRBV19 and TRBJ1-2; TRBD1 agrees at 7 bases. The V and J ends lost 5 bases and 1 base, in that order; junction bases with no gene match: 7. The CDR3 is made up of 15 amino acids. In germline, CDR1 is LNHDA, CDR2 SQIVND (reference sequence). CDR3 nucleotide sequence: TGTGCCAGTAGTCCCCGCCGGGACAGTAACTATGGCTACACCTTC. Amino acid sequence: CASSPRRDSNYGYTF. Full variable domain (remainder filled in from reference TRBV19 and TRBJ1-2): DGGITQSPKYLFRKEGQNVTLSCEQNLNHDAMYWYRQDPGQGLRLIYYSQIVNDFQKGDIAEGYSVSREKKESFPLTVTSAQKNPTAFYLCASSPRRDSNYGYTFGSGTRLTVV.

The chain is built from TRBV5-1 and TRBJ1-5, with D tentatively TRBD1 (5 bases). Between the trimmed V and J ends, which lost 4 bases and 3 bases, there was a span of 17 bases. The CDR3 is 16 amino acids. Germline values: CDR1 SGHRS, CDR2 YFSETQ. CDR3 amino acids: CASSPDGTFNNQPQHF. The CDR3 DNA follows: TGCGCCAGCAGCCCGGACGGGACTTTTAACAATCAGCCCCAGCATTTT.

The J gene is TRBJ2-5, the V gene TRBV6-5; TRBD2 might be the D (5 bases). CDR3 length: 11 residues. Trimming took off 9 bases at V and 5 bases at J, with 10 bases between the two ends. Germline V gives CDR1 MNHEY, CDR2 SVGAGI. CDR3 residues: CASLGGETQYF. DNA for the CDR3: TGTGCCAGTTTGGGCGGGGAGACCCAGTACTTC.

This clone is a singleton in its sample. The V and J genes are TRBV6-5 and TRBJ2-5; 10 bases agree with TRBD2. The J segment lost 5 bases and the V segment lost 6 bases, leaving 9 bases of the junction unmatched. Looked up from germline, CDR1 is MNHEY and CDR2 is SVGAGI. The CDR3 spans 15 residues. CDR3 residues: CASRNSGGPGETQYF. The DNA for the CDR3 is TGTGCCAGCAGGAATAGCGGGGGGCCAGGGGAGACCCAGTACTTC.

V is TRBV4-2 and J is TRBJ1-2; a possible D gene is TRBD1 (5 bases). Between the trimmed V and J ends, which lost 0 bases and 2 bases, there was a span of 13 bases. The CDR3 extends over 16 amino acids. The germline CDR1 and CDR2 sequences are LGHNA and YNFKEQ. CDR3 in amino acids: CASSQDVTRANYGYTF. The CDR3 DNA follows: TGTGCCAGCAGCCAAGATGTGACCAGGGCGAACTATGGCTACACCTTC.

The chain joins TRBV7-9 to TRBJ1-6; 8 bases agree with TRBD1. V trimming: 4 bases; J trimming: 9 bases; junction bases outside the gene matches: 17. Per germline, CDR1 SEHNR and CDR2 FQNEAQ (reference sequence). This CDR3 contains 18 residues. The CDR3 nucleotides are TGTGCCAGCAGCTCGGCCCAGGGGGCGTCCCAATTAGGTTCACCCCTCCACTTT. Its protein is CASSSAQGASQLGSPLHF. Full variable domain (remainder filled in from reference TRBV7-9 and TRBJ1-6): DTGVSQNPRHKITKRGQNVTFRCDPISEHNRLYWYRQTLGQGPEFLTYFQNEAQLEKSRLLSDRFSAERPKGSFSTLEIQRTEQGDSAMYLCASSSAQGASQLGSPLHFGNGTRLTVT.

V usage is TRBV6-5 and J usage is TRBJ1-1, with D perhaps TRBD1 (5 bases). The V end lost 6 bases, the J end lost 0 bases, and 8 bases lay between the germline ends. Germline V CDR1 and CDR2: MNHEY, SVGAGI. The CDR3 is made up of 13 amino acids. The CDR3 spells CASRRGVNTEAFF. The CDR3 nucleotides are TGTGCCAGCAGACGGGGGGTGAACACTGAAGCTTTCTTT.

This chain connects TRBV2 to TRBJ2-5; D possibly corresponds to TRBD2 (6 bases). CDR1 SNHLY and CDR2 FYNNEI come from the germline V gene. Deletions cut 1 base from V and 5 bases from J, with 14 bases between. The CDR3 is made up of 15 amino acids. As DNA, the CDR3 is TGTGCCAGCAGTGAAGGGGCCCGCCGGGGGGAGACCCAGTACTTC. Translating gives CASSEGARRGETQYF.

J is TRBJ2-6 and V is TRBV19; 9 nucleotides align to TRBD1. Per the germline V gene, CDR1 is LNHDA and CDR2 is SQIVND (reference sequence). CDR3 length equals 18 residues. The V segment lost 3 bases and the J segment 5 bases; nucleotides outside the gene matches: 11. The CDR3 sequence: CASSIVPGQGSRANVLTF. The CDR3 DNA sequence: TGTGCCAGTAGTATTGTCCCGGGACAGGGTTCGAGGGCCAACGTCCTGACTTTC.

The rearrangement uses TRBV9 and TRBJ1-2; D is perhaps TRBD1 (6 bases). The V gene lost 0 bases and the J gene lost 10 bases, with 19 bases spanning the gap. The V gene's germline CDR1 is SGDLS and CDR2 YYNGEE. There are 15 residues in the CDR3. The CDR3 region has the DNA TGTGCCAGCAGCGTAGGGGGGGACAACCAAGTACACTACACCTTC. Translation: CASSVGGDNQVHYTF.